A single sample is the source of the 29 T cell receptor beta chains below, sequenced in a study of shared clonotypes between healthy human individuals. TCRdb's table, derived via immunoSEQ multiplex PCR, lists solely in-frame clones and lacks some. The table lists about a million clones, around three quarters of them singletons. What was sequenced was memory CD4+ T cells from PBMCs. Subset here: CD45RA-negative fraction. Receptors originate from a man aged 18 to 30 in good health. Some clones in this sample may be carry-over from other donors' samples.

This clone was counted ten times or more. V gene TRBV29-1 combines with J gene TRBJ1-2; weak D call: TRBD1 (5 bases). The V gene lost 8 bases and the J gene lost 4 bases, with 17 bases spanning the gap. Germline-derived CDR1 and CDR2 are SQVTM and ANQGSEA. The CDR3 sequence is 13 residues long. The CDR3 DNA is TGCAGCCTCTCTCAGGGTTCCGGCTATGGCTACACCTTC. It is translated as CSLSQGSGYGYTF.

V gene TRBV5-4 combines with J gene TRBJ2-2, with D uncertain. Per germline, CDR1 SGHNT and CDR2 YYREEE (reference sequence). The V and J ends lost 4 bases and 4 bases respectively, with 20 bases between them. CDR3 length: 17 residues. CDR3 in amino acids: CASSPRSVGWGTGELFF. CDR3 sequence (DNA): TGTGCCAGCAGCCCCCGATCGGTTGGGTGGGGCACCGGGGAGCTGTTTTTT.

This clone was seen more than once but under ten times. V gene TRBV7-9 combines with J gene TRBJ1-2, with TRBD1 matching 7 bases. The CDR3 sequence is 13 residues long. With V trimmed by 5 bases and J by 7 bases, 7 bases remained unmatched. CDR1 and CDR2 (germline): SEHNR, FQNEAQ (reference sequence). The CDR3 DNA reads as TGTGCCAGCAGCGAGACAGGGCGATTTGGCTACACCTTC. It translates to CASSETGRFGYTF.

The V gene is TRBV19, the J gene TRBJ2-1; no firm D call. The germline CDR1 and CDR2 sequences are LNHDA and SQIVND (reference sequence). CDR3 length equals 17 residues. Between the trimmed V and J ends, which lost 3 bases and 5 bases, there was a span of 20 bases. This chain's CDR3 is CASSIPRGANTNNEQFF. The DNA for the CDR3 is TGTGCCAGTAGTATCCCCCGAGGAGCTAACACTAACAATGAGCAGTTCTTC.

This clone was seen a few times. The gene calls are TRBV6-1 and TRBJ1-5; D is uncertain. Germline assignment: CDR1 MNHNS and CDR2 SASEGT. CDR3 size: 14 residues. Trimming shortened V by 2 bases and J by 3 bases, and 8 bases separated the two germline ends. This CDR3 is CASSESQNNQPQHF. As DNA, the CDR3 is TGTGCCAGCAGTGAATCCCAGAACAATCAGCCCCAGCATTTT.

This chain joins TRBV6-6 and TRBJ2-1; D gene unclear. The CDR3 is 13 residues long. CDR1 is MNHNY and CDR2 is SVGAGI in the germline V gene (reference sequence). Trimming took 5 bases from V and 6 from J, leaving 11 bases between them. The DNA for the CDR3 is TGTGCCAGCAGTACAAATCCGGTCAATGAGCAGTTCTTC. This sequence encodes CASSTNPVNEQFF.

The rearrangement joins TRBV4-3 to TRBJ1-2; the match to TRBD1 covers 7 bases. This CDR3 is built from 17 residues. Germline CDR1 is LGHNA and CDR2 is YSLEER. Trimming removed 5 bases from V and 3 bases from J; junction bases left unmatched: 15. CDR3 loop: CASSITGQSSSYYGYTF. As DNA, the CDR3 is TGCGCCAGCAGCATAACGGGACAGTCCTCTTCTTACTATGGCTACACCTTC.

The table lists this clone with a count of one. V and J are TRBV5-1 and TRBJ1-2; TRBD1 might be the D (6 bases). Trimming left V 4 bases short and J 2 bases short, with 12 bases between. The CDR3 contains 14 residues. Germline assignment: CDR1 SGHRS and CDR2 YFSETQ. CDR3 coding DNA: TGCGCCAGCAGCGATACAGGGTGGAACTATGGCTACACCTTC. Residues: CASSDTGWNYGYTF.

The chain recombines TRBV27 with TRBJ2-1; no definite D call. Per the germline V gene, CDR1 is MNHEY and CDR2 is SMNVEV (reference sequence). CDR3 length: 13 amino acids. V gave up 6 bases and J gave up 2 bases, with 8 bases separating them. The CDR3 sequence: CASSPFTYNEQFF. The CDR3 DNA follows: TGTGCCAGCAGCCCATTTACCTACAATGAGCAGTTCTTC.

Worth noting for this clone: Other DNA sequences in the same sample also yield this CDR3. The CDR3 sequence: CASSSGPNTEAFF. The CDR3 bases are TGTGCCAGCAGCTCCGGACCGAACACTGAAGCTTTCTTT. The gene calls are TRBV11-3 and TRBJ1-1; D remains ambiguous. The CDR3 loop spans 13 amino acids. Per the germline V gene, CDR1 is SGHNT and CDR2 is YENEEA. Trimming took 4 bases from V and 1 from J, leaving 7 bases between them.

J is TRBJ2-3 and V is TRBV5-1; D is unclear. The CDR3 totals 14 residues. Germline CDR1 SGHRS, CDR2 YFSETQ. V was cut by 4 bases and J by 0 bases, with 9 bases left in between. CDR3 region: CASSLTVSTDTQYF. As DNA, the CDR3 is TGCGCCAGCAGCCTGACCGTTAGCACAGATACGCAGTATTTT.

The chain carries TRBV6-6 and TRBJ2-3; 9 bases are a match to TRBD2. Unmatched junction bases numbered 7, after V lost 8 bases and J lost 1 base. This CDR3 is 15 amino acids long. The germline gives CDR1 MNHNY, CDR2 SVGAGI (reference sequence). The CDR3 loop is CASVRRTSGTDTQYF. The CDR3 nucleotides are TGTGCCAGCGTAAGGAGGACTAGCGGCACAGATACGCAGTATTTT.

This clone was observed a few times. This chain joins TRBV7-8 and TRBJ1-1; 8 bases are shared with TRBD1. Germline loops: CDR1 SGHVS, CDR2 FQNEAQ. CDR3 size: 16 residues. Losses at the gene ends were 4 bases for V and 3 bases for J; bases not matched to a gene: 10. CDR3 region: CASSSRTGKGYTEAFF. The CDR3 region has the DNA TGTGCCAGCAGCTCCCGGACAGGGAAGGGGTACACTGAAGCTTTCTTT.

In regard to this clone: Within the sample, other DNA sequences also encode this same CDR3. CDR3 region: CASSRSSGANVLTF. CDR3 nucleotide sequence: TGTGCCAGCAGCCGAAGCTCTGGGGCCAACGTCCTGACTTTC. The chain carries TRBV14 and TRBJ2-6; D gene unclear. V was shortened by 4 bases and J by 0 bases, with 4 bases between the two germline ends. CDR1 is SGHDN and CDR2 is FVKESK in the germline V gene. This CDR3 comprises 14 residues. The variable domain in full, completed from reference TRBV14 and TRBJ2-6, reads EAGVTQFPSHSVIEKGQTVTLRCDPISGHDNLYWYRRVMGKEIKFLLHFVKESKQDESGMPNNRFLAERTGGTYSTLKVQPAELEDSGVYFCASSRSSGANVLTFGAGSRLTVL.

This clone was seen only a few times. The chain is built from TRBV6-5 and TRBJ1-1; 8 bases align to TRBD1. V dropped 0 bases and J dropped 4; count of bases not matched to a gene: 4. The germline V gene has CDR1 MNHEY and CDR2 SVGAGI. The CDR3 loop spans 15 amino acids. CDR3 bases: TGTGCCAGCAGTTACTCGTTTACAGGGGGCACTGAAGCTTTCTTT. Translating gives CASSYSFTGGTEAFF.

Comments on this clone: The CDR3 carries no conserved terminal phenylalanine or tryptophan, so it likely arises from a read error. Here the CDR3 DNA reads TGCAGCGGGGACAGGGTGAACACCGAAGCTTTCCTT. As protein: CSGDRVNTEAFL. This chain connects TRBV29-1 to TRBJ1-1, with 9 bases fitting TRBD1. CDR3 length: 12 residues. Germline assignment: CDR1 SQVTM and CDR2 ANQGSEA.

This clone came up many times. This CDR3 is also generated by other DNA sequences in the sample. The CDR3 protein is CASSTRQGAGETQYF. Written as DNA, the CDR3 is TGTGCCAGCTCAACCCGACAGGGGGCCGGGGAGACCCAGTACTTC. V and J are TRBV18 and TRBJ2-5, with 10 bases aligning to TRBD1. This CDR3 is 15 amino acids long. Germline-derived CDR1 and CDR2 are KGHSH and LQKENI. The trim removed 5 bases at V and 5 bases at J, leaving 8 bases unmatched.

The chain has TRBV27 and TRBJ1-4; D may be TRBD1 (6 bases). The CDR3 is 14 residues long. Germline V CDR1 and CDR2: MNHEY, SMNVEV (reference sequence). Trimming stripped 5 bases from V and 8 bases from J, with 15 bases between. DNA of the CDR3: TGTGCCAGCAGTAGGGGGGTAAGAGGGGAAAAACTGTTTTTT. Its protein product is CASSRGVRGEKLFF.

The table lists this clone with a count of one. This chain links TRBV10-1 with TRBJ2-5; 10 positions match TRBD2. Germline V lookup: CDR1 WNHNN, CDR2 SYGVQD (reference sequence). This CDR3 has 15 amino acids. After removal of 3 bases from V and 4 bases from J, the junction contained 5 bases not matched to a gene. The CDR3 DNA sequence: TGCGCCAGCAGTGAAGCGGGAGGGCCCAGAGAGACCCAGTACTTC. It specifies CASSEAGGPRETQYF.

The genes are TRBV9 and TRBJ2-3; 9 nucleotides line up with TRBD2. The V gene's germline CDR1 is SGDLS and CDR2 YYNGEE. CDR3 length: 16 residues. V lost 3 bases and J lost 3; bases outside the gene matches: 8. As DNA, the CDR3 is TGTGCCAGCAGCGCCAGGACTAGCGTCGGGACAGATACGCAGTATTTT. Residues: CASSARTSVGTDTQYF.

The gene calls are TRBV5-1 and TRBJ2-7; 11 bases are shared with TRBD2. This CDR3 has 16 amino acids. V lost 4 bases, J lost 6 bases, and 12 bases stayed unmatched. Germline V lookup: CDR1 SGHRS, CDR2 YFSETQ. The CDR3 DNA follows: TGCGCCAGCAGCCTCTCTACCCTAGCGGGAGGCTCCGAGCAGTACTTC. Protein: CASSLSTLAGGSEQYF.

This clone was detected once. This chain links TRBV11-3 with TRBJ2-3; D perhaps matches TRBD2 (5 bases). The CDR3 length is 15 residues. Germline V gene sequence: CDR1 SGHNT, CDR2 YENEEA. Between the trimmed V and J ends, which lost 0 bases and 5 bases, there was a span of 12 bases. The CDR3 here is CASSLDGGSQDTQYF. CDR3 bases: TGTGCCAGCAGCTTAGATGGTGGGAGTCAAGATACGCAGTATTTT.

This clone was seen at least ten times. The chain is built from TRBV7-3 and TRBJ1-5; D is unclear. This CDR3 comprises 12 residues. The germline gives CDR1 SGHTA, CDR2 FQGTGA. The V and J ends lost 1 base and 6 bases respectively, with 4 bases between them. The CDR3 DNA follows: TGTGCCAGCAGCTTAAAGGGTCAGCCCCAGCATTTT. Protein product: CASSLKGQPQHF. The whole variable domain, filled in from reference TRBV7-3 and TRBJ1-5, reads GAGVSQTPSNKVTEKGKYVELRCDPISGHTALYWYRQSLGQGPEFLIYFQGTGAADDSGLPNDRFFAVRPEGSVSTLKIQRTERGDSAVYLCASSLKGQPQHFGDGTRLSIL.

This clone was observed a handful of times. The gene calls are TRBV30 and TRBJ1-3; maybe TRBD1 (6 bases). CDR1 is GTSNPN, CDR2 SVGIG, per germline (reference sequence). CDR3 length: 13 amino acids. V was trimmed by 5 bases and J by 3 bases, leaving 11 bases between them. The CDR3 region is CAWRGAVGNTIYF. The CDR3 nucleotides are TGTGCCTGGCGGGGGGCGGTTGGAAACACCATATATTTT.

The rearrangement links TRBV7-9 to TRBJ1-5; no firm D call. V gave up 3 bases and J gave up 4 bases, with 4 bases separating them. Germline loops: CDR1 SEHNR, CDR2 FQNEAQ (reference sequence). The CDR3 loop spans 12 amino acids. The CDR3 loop is CASSFLNQPQHF. The CDR3 DNA is TGTGCCAGCAGCTTCCTGAATCAGCCCCAGCATTTT. Full variable domain (outside the CDR3, taken from reference TRBV7-9 and TRBJ1-5): DTGVSQNPRHKITKRGQNVTFRCDPISEHNRLYWYRQTLGQGPEFLTYFQNEAQLEKSRLLSDRFSAERPKGSFSTLEIQRTEQGDSAMYLCASSFLNQPQHFGDGTRLSIL.

V and J are TRBV6-6 and TRBJ1-3; D may be TRBD1 (5 bases). This CDR3 spans 15 amino acids. Deletions cut 2 bases from V and 4 bases from J, with 12 bases between. Germline CDR1 reads MNHNY; CDR2 reads SVGAGI (reference sequence). Here the CDR3 DNA reads TGTGCCAGCAGTTACGCCGGGACGTTAGGAAACACCATATATTTT. Translated, it gives CASSYAGTLGNTIYF.

The gene calls are TRBV5-4 and TRBJ1-1; D is ambiguous. The V gene's germline CDR1 is SGHNT and CDR2 YYREEE (reference sequence). The CDR3 covers 15 residues. V lost 4 bases and J 3 bases, leaving 16 bases between the germline ends. The CDR3 region has the DNA TGTGCCAGCAGCATAGGACCGTCTAGGGACACTGAAGCTTTCTTT. It yields the protein CASSIGPSRDTEAFF.

The gene calls are TRBV28 and TRBJ2-1, with D possibly called TRBD1 or TRBD2 (5 bases each). The CDR3 length is 15 residues. The V end lost 6 bases, the J end lost 8 bases, and 20 bases lay between the germline ends. The germline CDR1 and CDR2 sequences are MDHEN and SYDVKM. The DNA for the CDR3 is TGTGCCAGCAGACGCCGGGACCCCAATGTGGATGAGCAGTTCTTC. Protein: CASRRRDPNVDEQFF.

This clone occurred once. The genes are TRBV7-2 and TRBJ1-4; TRBD1 is a possible D gene (5 bases). CDR1 and CDR2 from the germline V gene are SGHTA and FQGNSA. The ends were cut back, 5 bases at V and 8 bases at J, with 18 bases in the middle. The length of the CDR3 is 15 residues. The CDR3, as DNA: TGTGCCAGCAGCCCCCGTCGGGGGGTTGAAGAAAAACTGTTTTTT. It codes for CASSPRRGVEEKLFF.